The entry that follows covers one TCR beta chain sequence. Participating donors were healthy, HIV-negative adults free of recent acute infections or vaccinations. The sample originates from a study of shared clonotypes between healthy human individuals. TCRdb's copy holds only in-frame clones and misses some; the assay was immunoSEQ multiplex PCR. Of 1.6 million or so clones listed, roughly 96% are singletons. Germline V gene lookup returns CDR1 MNHEY and CDR2 SMNVEV (reference sequence). V lost 5 bases to trimming and J lost 8 bases, with 12 bases between them. The CDR3 is 12 amino acids. This chain connects TRBV27 to TRBJ1-2; D gene unclear. The source is a man aged 25-40 years in good health. The material sequenced was naive CD4+ T cells sorted from blood. The subset here: CD45RA+ positively selected. Here the CDR3 DNA reads TGTGCCAGCAGTACCTTACAGAGCGGCTACACCTTC. It translates to CASSTLQSGYTF.